One T cell receptor beta chain is described in this entry. In germline, CDR1 is SGHNT, CDR2 YENEEA. The V segment lost 5 bases and the J segment 3 bases; nucleotides outside the gene matches: 10. The CDR3 runs to 16 residues. This sample was included in a study of blood T cell repertoires in COVID-19. Background on the study: Spain, Italy and the United States supplied samples that represented acute and convalescent COVID-19.

Authors' data handling: How many nucleated cells were present was estimated from reference gene primer amplification. TCRdb's copy holds only in-frame clones and misses some; the assay was immunoSEQ multiplex PCR. The D gene and trimming were derived from the DNA, and the V and J assignments and clone size from that table. The table includes tens of thousands of clones, approximately 77% detected once. This clonotype was obtained from a woman in her 70s with acute or convalescent COVID-19. The rearrangement uses TRBV11-3 and TRBJ1-1, with TRBD1 identical over 9 bases. The specimen was peripheral blood. The CDR3 sequence is CASSPRTGAGDTEAFF. CDR3 coding DNA: TGTGCCAGCAGCCCAAGGACAGGGGCGGGGGACACTGAAGCTTTCTTT. Based on the CDR3 plus reference TRBV11-3 and TRBJ1-1, the full variable domain is EAGVVQSPRYKIIEKKQPVAFWCNPISGHNTLYWYLQNLGQGPELLIRYENEEAVDDSQLPKDRFSAERLKGVDSTLKIQPAELGDSAVYLCASSPRTGAGDTEAFFGQGTRLTVV.